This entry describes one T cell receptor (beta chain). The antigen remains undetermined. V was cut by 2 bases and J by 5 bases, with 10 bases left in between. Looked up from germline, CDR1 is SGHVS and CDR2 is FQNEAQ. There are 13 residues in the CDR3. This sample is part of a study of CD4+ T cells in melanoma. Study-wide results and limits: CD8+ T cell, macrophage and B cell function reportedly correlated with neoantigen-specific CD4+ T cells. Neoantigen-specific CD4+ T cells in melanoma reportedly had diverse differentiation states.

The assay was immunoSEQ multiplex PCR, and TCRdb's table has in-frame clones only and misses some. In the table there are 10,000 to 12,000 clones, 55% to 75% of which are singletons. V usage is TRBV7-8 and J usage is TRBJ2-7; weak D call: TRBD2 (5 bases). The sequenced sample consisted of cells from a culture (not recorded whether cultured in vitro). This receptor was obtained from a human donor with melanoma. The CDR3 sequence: CASSLTPGDEQYF. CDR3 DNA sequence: TGTGCCAGCAGCTTAACCCCCGGGGACGAGCAGTACTTC. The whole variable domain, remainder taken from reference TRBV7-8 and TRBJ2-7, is GAGVSQSPRYKVAKRGQDVALRCDPISGHVSLFWYQQALGQGPEFLTYFQNEAQLDKSGLPSDRFFAERPEGSVSTLKIQRTQQEDSAVYLCASSLTPGDEQYFGPGTRLTVT.